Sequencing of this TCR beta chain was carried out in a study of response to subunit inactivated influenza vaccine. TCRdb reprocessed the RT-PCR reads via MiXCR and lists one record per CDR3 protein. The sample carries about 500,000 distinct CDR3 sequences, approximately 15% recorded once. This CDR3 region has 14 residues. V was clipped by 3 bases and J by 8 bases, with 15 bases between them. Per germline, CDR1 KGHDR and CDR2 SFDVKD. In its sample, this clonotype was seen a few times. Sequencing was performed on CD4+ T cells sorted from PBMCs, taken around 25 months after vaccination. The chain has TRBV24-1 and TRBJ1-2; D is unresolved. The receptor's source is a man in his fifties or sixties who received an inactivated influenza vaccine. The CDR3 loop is CATSDAGRKGGYTF. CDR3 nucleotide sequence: TGTGCCACCAGTGATGCCGGGCGAAAGGGAGGCTACACCTTC.